This T cell receptor (beta chain) was retrieved from a study of PD-1 blockade in classical Hodgkin lymphoma. General observations from the study: Newly diagnosed patients were said to have less baseline TCR diversity than healthy donors did. Repertoire differences have undefined causes, possibly disease activity or prior therapy. The baseline diversity of complete responders showed similarity to that of newly diagnosed patients.

V was trimmed by 7 bases and J by 1 base, leaving 10 bases between them. Germline V gene data show CDR1 as MNHEY and CDR2 as SMNVEV (reference sequence). The CDR3 runs to 13 residues. Every single patient, without exception, relapsed after autologous stem cell transplantation, and brentuximab vedotin exposure varied. Generated by immunoSEQ multiplex PCR, the TCRdb table keeps only in-frame clones and is missing some. The profile covers approximately 73,000 clones, with 85% to 95% appearing a single time and 8% taken by the ten largest. This clone came up once. Its antigen is unidentified. This clonotype was obtained from a human donor with classical Hodgkin lymphoma. V and J are TRBV27 and TRBJ1-1; D is unresolved. Sequenced here: peripheral blood mononuclear cells (PBMCs), sampled at baseline. CDR3 sequence: CASKEDGNTEAFF. Here the CDR3 DNA reads TGTGCCAGCAAAGAGGATGGGAACACTGAAGCTTTCTTT.